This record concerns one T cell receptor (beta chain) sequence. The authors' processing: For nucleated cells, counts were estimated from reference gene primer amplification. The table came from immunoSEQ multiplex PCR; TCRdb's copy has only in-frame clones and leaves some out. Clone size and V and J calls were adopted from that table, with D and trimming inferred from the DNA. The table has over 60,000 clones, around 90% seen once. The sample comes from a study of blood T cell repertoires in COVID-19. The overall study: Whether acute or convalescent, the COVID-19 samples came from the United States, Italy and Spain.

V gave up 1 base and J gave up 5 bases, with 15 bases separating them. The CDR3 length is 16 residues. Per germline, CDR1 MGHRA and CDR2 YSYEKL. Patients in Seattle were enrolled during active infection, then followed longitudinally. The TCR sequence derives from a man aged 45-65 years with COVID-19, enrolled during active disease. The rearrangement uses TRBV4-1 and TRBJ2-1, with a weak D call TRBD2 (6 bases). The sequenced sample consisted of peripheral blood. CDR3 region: CASSQVGGVVDNEQFF. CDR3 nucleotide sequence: TGCGCCAGCAGCCAAGTGGGGGGAGTGGTCGACAATGAGCAGTTCTTC.